A selection of T cell receptor beta chains follows, all from one sample in a study of OX40 agonist ivuxolimab in advanced cancers. TCRdb keeps only in-frame clones here, not all; method: immunoSEQ multiplex PCR. The sample has 65,000 to 95,000 clones, 92% seen once; the top ten hold around 0.53%. Source: CD4+ or CD8+ T cells sorted from blood, taken in a trial of the OX40 agonist ivuxolimab. The receptors were gathered from an adult with an advanced solid tumor such as melanoma, head and neck, liver or kidney cancer. CDR3s leave out the opening cysteine and the closing phenylalanine or tryptophan. The D gene is left open where the match is weak.

j_call d_call v_call cdr3_aa
TRBJ2-1 . TRBV15 ATSRDGADNEQF
TRBJ2-7 . TRBV21-1 ASSNDRTLAYEQY
TRBJ2-1 TRBD1 TRBV5-1 ASSHGTGGYNEQF
TRBJ2-1 . TRBV15 ATSNPEPAGWV
TRBJ2-7 . TRBV30 AWSTLGPPGDEQY
TRBJ2-5 . TRBV7-9 ASSLGRAGETQY
TRBJ1-2 TRBD1 TRBV5-1 ASSPRTGLTNYGYT
TRBJ1-1 . TRBV13 ASIVRPNTEAF
TRBJ2-2 TRBD2 TRBV15 ATSSLAGGTGELF
TRBJ1-2 TRBD1 TRBV7-9 ASSLAGTGPTYGYT
TRBJ2-7 . TRBV5-1 ASSFPTSRSEQY
TRBJ2-7 . TRBV6-6 ASSYAAGDYEQY
TRBJ1-1 . TRBV10-3 AISEAYRNTEAF
TRBJ2-7 . TRBV11-2 ASLRWRGYEQY
TRBJ1-1 . TRBV9 ASSPSPGPRDTEAF
TRBJ2-1 TRBD2 TRBV7-8 ASSLISGISHEQF
TRBJ2-3 TRBD1 TRBV27 ASSLFRQGADTQY
TRBJ2-1 TRBD2 TRBV30 AWSASSGREF
TRBJ2-5 TRBD2 TRBV30 AWSVETSGRPETQY
TRBJ2-7 . TRBV30 AWRSVPFEQY
TRBJ2-7 . TRBV5-1 ASSSGLNYEQY
TRBJ2-2 TRBD2 TRBV10-3 AIRVAGVGNTGELF
TRBJ2-5 TRBD2 TRBV7-2 ASSFNSPTSPGTQY
TRBJ2-5 . TRBV11-2 ASSLRGGTQETQY
TRBJ1-2 . TRBV15 ATSPGTFGYT
TRBJ2-5 . TRBV5-5 ASSLRSGEETQY
TRBJ2-1 . TRBV9 ASSVGVRGAGRGSYNEQF
TRBJ2-7 . TRBV27 ASSLGITYEQY
TRBJ1-2 TRBD1 TRBV7-9 ASSLGTGWYGYT
TRBJ1-5 . TRBV7-2 ASSLLNSNQPQH
TRBJ1-1 . TRBV29-1 SVSLGHHRSTEAF
TRBJ1-1 . TRBV19 ASSFHRGKRNTEAF
TRBJ1-1 . TRBV10-3 AISDSYTEAF
TRBJ2-3 TRBD2 TRBV5-4 ASSWGPGLAGGRTDTQY
TRBJ2-7 . TRBV21-1 ASSKWIAGGPGQY
TRBJ2-7 TRBD2 TRBV4-3 ASSQDGGSGLSYEQY
TRBJ2-3 . TRBV28 ASRRGGGRDTDTQY
TRBJ2-3 TRBD2 TRBV9 ASSVGGYWREGQMDTQY
TRBJ2-7 . TRBV18 ASSRDVGGDYEQY
TRBJ1-2 TRBD1 TRBV28 ASSRPPGYGTGYGYGYT
TRBJ2-3 TRBD1 TRBV6-6 ASSPGGADTQY
TRBJ2-1 TRBD2 TRBV5-4 ASSLGLAGSYNEQF
TRBJ2-1 TRBD2 TRBV7-6 ASSALLAGGYNEQF
TRBJ2-3 . TRBV30 AWSRGAGGTDTQY
TRBJ2-3 . TRBV9 ASSVAVRGAGDTQY
TRBJ1-2 . TRBV5-1 ASSLATGPNYGYT
TRBJ2-7 . TRBV21-1 ASSKGPPPRTASSYEQY
TRBJ2-1 TRBD2 TRBV5-1 ASSLRSGRTNEQF
TRBJ2-3 . TRBV7-2 ASSSVGRDTDTQY
TRBJ2-5 . TRBV5-1 ASSSMGARETQY
TRBJ2-1 . TRBV10-3 AISDSAGKQF
TRBJ2-3 . TRBV1 TSSQAGNPRGDTQY
TRBJ2-7 TRBD2 TRBV7-9 ASSGLAGDYEQY
TRBJ2-2 TRBD2 TRBV5-4 ASSGTIHTGELF
TRBJ2-7 . TRBV28 ASSLGPPSEQY
TRBJ2-7 TRBD1 TRBV7-2 ASSLPYDRANYEQY
TRBJ2-3 TRBD2 TRBV4-3 ASSQSWGLAADTQY
TRBJ2-7 . TRBV6-5 ASSRDREAIYEQY
TRBJ2-7 TRBD1 TRBV28 ASSLWGTGEVYEQY